Described below is a single TCR beta chain sequence and its context. Its specificity is unknown. The junction had 3 bases not matched to a gene; V was cut back by 6 bases and J by 4 bases. Germline lookup yields CDR1 MNHNY and CDR2 SVGAGI (reference sequence). The CDR3 is 14 amino acids. The data belong to a study of cytomegalovirus exposure and HLA in healthy donors. In the study overall: A subsequent analysis reported that the 120 or so validation repertoires were produced on the same platform that had also been used for the 666 first-cohort repertoires. General observations from the study: Specificity of three CMV-associated chains for CMV antigens was verified in vitro. Cytomegalovirus-associated TCR beta chains were listed, numbering some 170.

TCRdb's table, derived via immunoSEQ multiplex PCR, lists solely in-frame clones and lacks some. The data show about 140,000 clones, 90% to 95% seen once. This receptor was taken from a young man in good health and CMV-seronegative. The gene calls are TRBV6-6 and TRBJ1-4; 9 nucleotides line up with TRBD1. Sequencing was done on a sample of PBMCs. The CDR3 reads CASSQGQGNEKLFF. CDR3 DNA: TGTGCCAGCAGCCAGGGACAGGGTAATGAAAAACTGTTTTTT.